Listed here are 28 T cell receptor beta chains from one sample, sequenced in a study of neurological immune-mediated disorders. TCRdb reanalysed the 5' RACE reads using MiXCR and keeps one entry per CDR3 protein. The profile shows 84,000 or so distinct CDR3 sequences, 3.5% to 5.5% of them singletons. Time point indicated: longitudinal time-point 3. The sequencing input was PBMCs. The receptors were sampled from an older woman with multiple sclerosis.

The chain employs TRBV19 and TRBJ2-7; 7 nucleotides match TRBD1. J gave up 0 bases and V 6 bases, and 11 bases lay outside the gene matches. Germline assignment: CDR1 LNHDA and CDR2 SQIVND (reference sequence). CDR3 size: 16 residues. The DNA of the CDR3 is TGTGCCAGTAGCAGCCACAGGGGCGTTGTCTCCTACGAGCAGTACTTC. It translates to CASSSHRGVVSYEQYF.

At least ten counts were recorded for this clonotype. V is TRBV11-2 and J is TRBJ2-3; D is tentatively TRBD1 or TRBD2 (5 bases each). Germline loops: CDR1 SGHAT, CDR2 FQNNGV. Trimming left V 0 bases short and J 4 bases short, with 11 bases between. CDR3 length equals 15 residues. The CDR3 here is CASSLDLGESDTQYF. In DNA form, the CDR3 reads TGTGCCAGCAGCTTAGACCTGGGGGAGTCAGATACGCAGTATTTT.

This clonotype was counted ten times or more. The chain carries TRBV7-6 and TRBJ2-5; unclear D gene. Trimming took 1 base from V and 4 from J, leaving 13 bases between them. Germline lookup yields CDR1 SGHVS and CDR2 FNYEAQ. CDR3 length: 15 amino acids. Written as DNA, the CDR3 is TGTGCCAGCAGCTTAGATCTAGGTTCCACAGAGACCCAGTACTTC. This encodes CASSLDLGSTETQYF.

In its sample, this clonotype was seen many times. The rearrangement links TRBV12-3 or TRBV12-4 to TRBJ1-5; D remains unclear. CDR3 size: 15 residues. Between the trimmed V and J ends, which lost 5 bases and 0 bases, there was a span of 11 bases. The CDR3 DNA reads as TGTGCCAGCAGTGAACTGGGCCTTAGCAATCAGCCCCAGCATTTT. Translation: CASSELGLSNQPQHF.

This clonotype showed up many times. V is TRBV6-5 and J is TRBJ2-1, with D perhaps assigned TRBD1 or TRBD2 (5 bases each). Trimming removed 2 bases at V and 7 bases at J, with 21 bases between. This CDR3 contains 17 residues. Germline V gene sequence: CDR1 MNHEY, CDR2 SVGAGI. CDR3 coding DNA: TGTGCCAGCAGTTACCGTCCCTCCGGGACCAATGTTAATGAGCAGTTCTTC. Amino acids: CASSYRPSGTNVNEQFF.

At least ten counts were recorded for this clonotype. This chain joins TRBV5-6 and TRBJ1-1; D unclear. CDR1 is SGHDT and CDR2 is YYEEEE in the germline V gene. The CDR3 is 15 residues long. V dropped 4 bases and J dropped 0 bases, with 13 bases sitting between them. Here the CDR3 reads CASSHNTRMNTEAFF. Written as DNA, the CDR3 is TGTGCCAGCAGCCATAATACTCGCATGAACACTGAAGCTTTCTTT.

This clonotype was picked up a small number of times. The chain has TRBV2 and TRBJ1-2; 8 bases match TRBD1. This CDR3 is built from 14 residues. The V gene's germline CDR1 is SNHLY and CDR2 FYNNEI. After removal of 4 bases from V and 5 bases from J, the junction contained 6 bases not matched to a gene. The CDR3 sequence: CASSAQGARYGYTF. CDR3 coding DNA: TGTGCCAGCAGTGCCCAGGGGGCGAGATATGGCTACACCTTC.

This clonotype was picked up a small number of times. The rearrangement links TRBV5-1 to TRBJ2-7; D gene ambiguous. Germline assignment: CDR1 SGHRS and CDR2 YFSETQ. V was trimmed by 0 bases and J by 0 bases, leaving 10 bases between them. CDR3 length: 15 residues. Here the CDR3 DNA reads TGCGCCAGCAGCTTGGATGCACTCAGCTCCTACGAGCAGTACTTC. The encoded protein is CASSLDALSSYEQYF.

This clonotype was detected ten times or more. V gene TRBV2 combines with J gene TRBJ2-7, with a possible D match to TRBD2 (5 bases). Germline V gene sequence: CDR1 SNHLY, CDR2 FYNNEI. This CDR3 contains 17 residues. V gave up 5 bases and J gave up 2 bases, with 22 bases separating them. The CDR3 region is CASSPSSVRVRTYEQYF. The CDR3 DNA follows: TGTGCCAGCAGTCCCTCTTCGGTGAGGGTCCGAACCTACGAGCAGTACTTC.

In regard to this clonotype: A read error may account for a junction end that differs from germline. The rearrangement links TRBV5-5 to TRBJ2-7; 9 positions agree with TRBD1. The CDR3 length is 16 residues. In germline, CDR1 is SGHKS, CDR2 YYEKEE (reference sequence). CDR3 sequence reads: CANSSRTTGGSYEQYF. In DNA form, the CDR3 reads TGCGCCAACAGCTCCCGGACTACAGGGGGCTCGTACGAGCAGTACTTC. Complete variable domain (other parts from reference TRBV5-5 and TRBJ2-7): DAGVTQSPTHLIKTRGQQVTLRCSPISGHKSVSWYQQVLGQGPQFIFQYYEKEERGRGNFPDRFSARQFPNYSSELNVNALLLGDSALYLCANSSRTTGGSYEQYFGPGTRLTVT.

The sample holds many counts of this clonotype. This chain uses TRBV7-2 with TRBJ1-6; D unclear. The germline CDR1 and CDR2 sequences are SGHTA and FQGNSA. V dropped 6 bases and J dropped 0 bases, with 12 bases sitting between them. The CDR3 runs 16 residues. CDR3 bases: TGTGCCAGCAGATACCGAGGGTCCTCCTATAATTCACCCCTCCACTTT. This encodes CASRYRGSSYNSPLHF.

At least ten counts were recorded for this clonotype. The chain uses TRBV3-1 and TRBJ1-1, with D unclear. Per the germline V gene, CDR1 is LGHDT and CDR2 is YNNKEL (reference sequence). This CDR3 region has 14 residues. Trimming removed 1 base from V and 3 bases from J, with 9 bases in between. The CDR3, as DNA: TGTGCCAGCAGCCAAGGCAGTGTGGACACTGAAGCTTTCTTT. Encoded protein: CASSQGSVDTEAFF. Complete variable domain (other parts from reference TRBV3-1 and TRBJ1-1): DTAVSQTPKYLVTQMGNDKSIKCEQNLGHDTMYWYKQDSKKFLKIMFSYNNKELIINETVPNRFSPKSPDKAHLNLHINSLELGDSAVYFCASSQGSVDTEAFFGQGTRLTVV.

In its sample, this clonotype was seen many times. V is TRBV4-1 and J is TRBJ2-7; D is uncertain. There are 17 residues in the CDR3. Deletions cut 0 bases from V and 2 bases from J, with 17 bases between. Germline loops: CDR1 MGHRA, CDR2 YSYEKL. CDR3 nucleotide sequence: TGCGCCAGCAGCCAAGAGAACCTGGTGGGAACAACCTACGAGCAGTACTTC. Amino acids: CASSQENLVGTTYEQYF.

At least ten counts were recorded for this clonotype. V and J are TRBV6-1 and TRBJ2-1, with 12 bases matching TRBD1. The CDR3 spans 15 residues. Germline V gene data show CDR1 as MNHNS and CDR2 as SASEGT. The ends lost 9 bases at V and 7 bases at J; junction bases unmatched: 10. CDR3 nucleotides: TGTGCCAGTTTGCCGGGACAGGGGGCCCGGAATGAGCAGTTCTTC. It specifies CASLPGQGARNEQFF.

This clonotype was counted many times. The chain couples TRBV3-1 to TRBJ1-6, with TRBD1 matching 8 bases. Germline V gene lookup returns CDR1 LGHDT and CDR2 YNNKEL (reference sequence). V was pared by 1 base and J by 10 bases, with 9 bases of the junction left unmatched. CDR3 size: 16 residues. The CDR3: CASSQAGVTGVSPLHF. CDR3 coding DNA: TGTGCCAGCAGCCAAGCTGGGGTGACAGGGGTCTCACCCCTCCACTTT. The full variable domain, completed using reference TRBV3-1 and TRBJ1-6, is DTAVSQTPKYLVTQMGNDKSIKCEQNLGHDTMYWYKQDSKKFLKIMFSYNNKELIINETVPNRFSPKSPDKAHLNLHINSLELGDSAVYFCASSQAGVTGVSPLHFGNGTRLTVT.

This clonotype was counted ten times or more. The chain is built from TRBV3-1 and TRBJ2-3; a weak D match, TRBD2 (6 bases). Deletions cut 2 bases from V and 6 bases from J, with 9 bases between. This CDR3 region has 13 residues. Germline CDR1 and CDR2: LGHDT and YNNKEL (reference sequence). The CDR3 region is CASSQSGPDTQYF. CDR3 bases: TGTGCCAGCAGCCAAAGCGGGCCGGATACGCAGTATTTT.

There are many counts of this clonotype. This rearrangement joins TRBV7-2 to TRBJ1-4; D perhaps matches TRBD1 (6 bases). V gave up 0 bases and J gave up 3 bases, with 8 bases separating them. The CDR3 runs 15 residues. From germline, CDR1 is SGHTA and CDR2 FQGNSA. The CDR3 region has the DNA TGTGCCAGCAGCTTAGCAGGGGGTGCTAATGAAAAACTGTTTTTT. This codes for CASSLAGGANEKLFF.

This clonotype has ten or more counts. This chain connects TRBV6-5 to TRBJ2-7; D possibly corresponds to TRBD2 (6 bases). There are 15 residues in the CDR3. Trimming pared 6 bases from V and 3 bases from J, leaving 18 bases between. Germline V CDR1 and CDR2: MNHEY, SVGAGI. The CDR3 DNA follows: TGTGCCAGCAGCCCCGGGACTGGAGCTGTCTACGAGCAGTACTTC. It translates to CASSPGTGAVYEQYF.

This clonotype came up many times. V is TRBV12-3 or TRBV12-4 and J is TRBJ1-5, with 7 bases fitting TRBD1. V trimming: 6 bases; J trimming: 3 bases; junction bases outside the gene matches: 2. The CDR3 has 13 amino acids. The CDR3 DNA reads as TGTGCCAGCAGAGACAGGGACAATCAGCCCCAGCATTTT. Amino acid sequence: CASRDRDNQPQHF.

This clonotype was observed many times. The chain has TRBV14 and TRBJ2-7; D is ambiguous. The CDR3 is 14 residues long. The germline V gene has CDR1 SGHDN and CDR2 FVKESK. The ends were cut back, 0 bases at V and 3 bases at J, with 9 bases in the middle. The CDR3 sequence: CASSQDRSGYEQYF. CDR3 DNA sequence: TGTGCCAGCAGCCAAGATAGGAGTGGCTACGAGCAGTACTTC.

This clonotype was observed many times. The rearrangement uses TRBV20-1 and TRBJ2-1; possibly TRBD1 or TRBD2 for D (5 bases each). The CDR3 runs 13 residues. Germline assignment: CDR1 DFQATT and CDR2 SNEGSKA (reference sequence). V gave up 6 bases and J gave up 12 bases, with 21 bases separating them. The CDR3 loop reads CSAPGTAFVGQFF. In nucleotides, the CDR3 is TGCAGTGCACCCGGGACGGCCTTTGTGGGGCAGTTCTTC.

The V call is TRBV5-1, the J call TRBJ1-1; possibly TRBD1 for D (6 bases). This CDR3 contains 14 residues. V lost 2 bases to trimming and J lost 5 bases, with 13 bases between them. Germline values: CDR1 SGHRS, CDR2 YFSETQ. The CDR3 is CASSFRDMGTEAFF. CDR3 in DNA: TGCGCCAGCAGCTTCCGGGACATGGGGACTGAAGCTTTCTTT.

This clonotype was seen ten or more times. The chain uses TRBV3-1 and TRBJ2-6, with D perhaps given as TRBD1 or TRBD2 (5 bases each). The CDR3 sequence is 17 residues long. The germline V and J ends were trimmed by 1 base and 4 bases, with 14 bases remaining between them. Germline-derived CDR1 and CDR2 are LGHDT and YNNKEL (reference sequence). The DNA of the CDR3 is TGTGCCAGCAGCCAAGGCGGCGCCGGGGCGGGGGCCAACGTCCTGACTTTC. Amino acids: CASSQGGAGAGANVLTF.

In this sample, this clonotype turned up many times. The chain couples TRBV5-1 to TRBJ1-2; D is undetermined. V was shortened by 0 bases and J by 0 bases, with 12 bases between the two germline ends. This CDR3 has 16 residues. Germline V gives CDR1 SGHRS, CDR2 YFSETQ. As DNA, the CDR3 is TGCGCCAGCAGCTTGGCGGGAAGACAATCTAACTATGGCTACACCTTC. It specifies CASSLAGRQSNYGYTF.

At least ten counts were recorded for this clonotype. This chain joins TRBV3-1 and TRBJ1-1, with D tentatively TRBD1 (5 bases). The CDR3 is 14 amino acids. V was clipped by 3 bases and J by 1 base, with 9 bases between them. Looked up from germline, CDR1 is LGHDT and CDR2 is YNNKEL (reference sequence). CDR3 bases: TGTGCCAGCAGCCAGGGACCCCAGAACACTGAAGCTTTCTTT. It is translated as CASSQGPQNTEAFF.

Many counts were recorded for this clonotype. J is TRBJ1-1 and V is TRBV6-5; weak D call: TRBD1 (6 bases). CDR3 length equals 14 residues. CDR1 is MNHEY and CDR2 is SVGAGI in the germline V gene. Trimming left V 2 bases short and J 8 bases short, with 15 bases between. DNA for the CDR3: TGTGCCAGCAGTTACCATTCGACAGGAGTCGAAGCTTTCTTT. This gives the protein CASSYHSTGVEAFF.

This clonotype was seen at least ten times. The gene calls are TRBV18 and TRBJ1-1; tentatively, D is TRBD1 (6 bases). The CDR3 has 16 amino acids. Looked up from germline, CDR1 is KGHSH and CDR2 is LQKENI. The ends were cut back, 3 bases at V and 2 bases at J, with 16 bases in the middle. CDR3 DNA: TGTGCCAGCTCACCGGACAGCCTACAGGTTAACACTGAAGCTTTCTTT. Translation: CASSPDSLQVNTEAFF.

The table lists this clonotype with many counts. The chain uses TRBV21-1 and TRBJ1-2; the D call in the table, TRBD1, was not verified against the DNA. TRBV21-1 is marked as a pseudogene. This CDR3 has 17 amino acids. In nucleotides, the CDR3 is TGTGCCAGCAGCAAACGACAGGGAGAAGACCTCTACTATGGCTACACCTTC. This codes for CASSKRQGEDLYYGYTF.